Listed below are T cell receptor beta chains from one sample, sequenced in a study of T cells in Graves' hyperthyroidism and ophthalmopathy. MiXCR, run by TCRdb on the multiplex PCR reads, gives a single entry per CDR3 protein. The sample holds about 700,000 distinct CDR3 sequences, 11% to 15% seen once. Sequencing was performed on blood. The receptors shown here come from a woman younger than 30 with Graves' hyperthyroidism. Both conserved end residues are part of each CDR3. D genes are given only for firm matches. The size entry gives how often the clone was seen (once, few, many) or a class if it is expanded.

d_call	v_call	clone_size	cdr3_length	j_call	cdr3_nt	cdr3_aa
TRBD2	TRBV29-1	few	14	TRBJ2-3	TGCAGCGCTTCGACTAGCGGAGGTGGGGATACGCAGTATTTT	CSASTSGGGDTQYF
-	TRBV15	many	13	TRBJ2-7	TGTGCCACCAGCAGAAGTTACAGGGACGAGCAGTACTTC	CATSRSYRDEQYF
-	TRBV20-1	many	14	TRBJ1-1	TGCAGTGCTAGACCGGGGGGCTCGAGCACTGAAGCTTTCTTT	CSARPGGSSTEAFF
-	TRBV2	many	13	TRBJ2-7	TGTGCCAGCAGTCCCCGGGCTTCCTACGAGCAGTACTTC	CASSPRASYEQYF
-	TRBV9	few	15	TRBJ2-5	TGTGCCAGCAGCGTAGACTCCAACTCGTGGGGGACCCAGTACTTC	CASSVDSNSWGTQYF
TRBD2	TRBV20-1	many	17	TRBJ2-1	TGCAGTGCTAGAGATCCCGGGACTAACCTGGCCTACAATGAGCAGTTCTTC	CSARDPGTNLAYNEQFF
-	TRBV27	many	13	TRBJ1-1	TGTGCCAGCAGTTTGATTCAGGACACTGAAGCTTTCTTT	CASSLIQDTEAFF
-	TRBV4-3	few	14	TRBJ1-5	TGCGCCAGCAGCCAAGATGGCTACCATCAGCCCCAGCATTTT	CASSQDGYHQPQHF
-	TRBV3-1	many	15	TRBJ1-4	TGTGCCAGCAGCCCCCTCAGAGCAACTAATGAAAAACTGTTTTTT	CASSPLRATNEKLFF
TRBD1	TRBV25-1	few	17	TRBJ2-5	TGTGCCAGCAGTGAATGGGGACAGGGGGCGCTGGAAGAGACCCAGTACTTC	CASSEWGQGALEETQYF
-	TRBV11-2	many	15	TRBJ1-4	TGTGCCAGCAGCTTAGCCCTACAGGGAAATGAAAAACTGTTTTTT	CASSLALQGNEKLFF